A single sample gave rise to the 5 T cell receptor beta chains below, sequenced in a study of CD8 T cells in Susac syndrome. An amount of RNA that ranged from roughly 0.45 to 1 ug was reverse transcribed with random hexamers. Using its own MiXCR run on the immunoSEQ multiplex PCR reads, TCRdb lists one record per CDR3 protein. Of roughly 84,000 distinct CDR3 sequences in the sample, around 96% were seen once. The sequencing input was CD8+ T cells from PBMCs. The receptors come from a human donor with Susac syndrome.

This clonotype was recorded only once. The chain couples TRBV4-3 to TRBJ2-1; the match to TRBD2 covers 8 bases. Germline CDR1 reads LGHNA; CDR2 reads YSLEER. V lost 0 bases, J lost 2 bases, and 9 bases stayed unmatched. The CDR3 covers 18 residues. The CDR3 is CASSQDPSPGLAYNEQFF. The CDR3 nucleotides are TGCGCCAGCAGCCAAGACCCATCCCCGGGACTAGCCTACAATGAGCAGTTCTTC.

This clonotype was recorded only once. This rearrangement joins TRBV19 to TRBJ2-1; the match to TRBD2 covers 10 bases. The CDR3 has 18 residues. V shed 6 bases, J shed 4 bases, and the junction held 15 bases outside the gene matches. CDR1 is LNHDA, CDR2 SQIVND, per germline (reference sequence). This CDR3 reads CASRPNEGKRGGYNEQFF. CDR3 nucleotide sequence: TGTGCCAGTAGGCCAAACGAGGGAAAGCGGGGGGGATACAATGAGCAGTTCTTC. Based on the CDR3 plus reference TRBV19 and TRBJ2-1, the full variable domain is DGGITQSPKYLFRKEGQNVTLSCEQNLNHDAMYWYRQDPGQGLRLIYYSQIVNDFQKGDIAEGYSVSREKKESFPLTVTSAQKNPTAFYLCASRPNEGKRGGYNEQFFGPGTRLTVL.

The genes are TRBV6-5 and TRBJ2-3; 7 nucleotides line up with TRBD1. Germline V gene sequence: CDR1 MNHEY, CDR2 SVGAGI. J was trimmed by 4 bases and V by 5 bases; bases with no gene match: 9. CDR3 length: 15 amino acids. The CDR3 nucleotides are TGTGCCAGCAGTCCAGACAGGGATTGGGCAGATACGCAGTATTTT. This sequence encodes CASSPDRDWADTQYF.

The CDR3 sequence: CSATGIVDYQIYEQYF. The CDR3, as DNA: TGCAGTGCAACAGGTATAGTCGACTACCAAATCTACGAGCAGTACTTC. The chain recombines TRBV20-1 with TRBJ2-7, with D possibly being TRBD1 or TRBD2 (5 bases each). The V and J ends lost 6 bases and 3 bases respectively, with 24 bases between them. The germline V gene has CDR1 DFQATT and CDR2 SNEGSKA (reference sequence). This CDR3 is built from 16 residues.

The chain employs TRBV27 and TRBJ1-2, with 8 bases matching TRBD1. This CDR3 comprises 14 residues. The trim removed 3 bases at V and 4 bases at J, leaving 4 bases unmatched. Germline V gives CDR1 MNHEY, CDR2 SMNVEV (reference sequence). In DNA form, the CDR3 reads TGTGCCAGCAGTTTCGGACAGGGCATCTATGGCTACACCTTC. Translation: CASSFGQGIYGYTF.